The entry that follows covers one TCR beta chain sequence. Its antigen is as yet unknown. These data belong to a study of T cells in Graves' hyperthyroidism and ophthalmopathy. Whole-study context: It was at initial diagnosis, before any treatment, that peripheral blood was collected. Study-level results: Most clonotypes that expanded in the thyroid above 0.001 also showed up in blood.

Amplified regions were TCR beta CDR3 sequences from RNA transcripts. The HTBI primer set was used in a first-round RT-PCR of the TCR CDR3. TCRdb re-derived calls from the multiplex PCR reads in MiXCR, one entry per CDR3 protein. The sample consists of around 500,000 distinct CDR3 sequences, 12% to 15% of them appearing once. The PBMCs studied were ones that came from 10 ml fresh peripheral blood. V was shortened by 4 bases and J by 0 bases, with 11 bases between the two germline ends. The CDR3 sequence is 15 residues long. From germline, CDR1 is SGHRS and CDR2 YFSETQ. This chain links TRBV5-1 with TRBJ2-1; D is unresolved. The source of this sequence is a middle-aged woman with Graves' hyperthyroidism. Sequencing was done on a sample of blood. The CDR3 region has the DNA TGCGCCAGCAGCCCATCCGACGGCTCCTACAATGAGCAGTTCTTC. It translates to CASSPSDGSYNEQFF. Based on the CDR3 plus reference TRBV5-1 and TRBJ2-1, the full variable domain is KAGVTQTPRYLIKTRGQQVTLSCSPISGHRSVSWYQQTPGQGLQFLFEYFSETQRNKGNFPGRFSGRQFSNSRSEMNVSTLELGDSALYLCASSPSDGSYNEQFFGPGTRLTVL.